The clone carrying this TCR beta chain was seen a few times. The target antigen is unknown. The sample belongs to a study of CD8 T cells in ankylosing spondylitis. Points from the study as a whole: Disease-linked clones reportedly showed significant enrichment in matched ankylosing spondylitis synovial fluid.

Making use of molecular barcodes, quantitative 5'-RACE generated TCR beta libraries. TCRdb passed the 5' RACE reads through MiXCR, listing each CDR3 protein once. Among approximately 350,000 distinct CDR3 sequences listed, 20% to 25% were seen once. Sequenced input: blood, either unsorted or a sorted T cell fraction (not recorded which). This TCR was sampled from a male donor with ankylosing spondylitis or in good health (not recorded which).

The CDR3 DNA sequence: TGTGCCAGCAGCTTAGGCTGGAAGGGGACTAGCGTTGTGAATGAGCAGTTCTTC. It yields the protein CASSLGWKGTSVVNEQFF. The V gene is TRBV13, the J gene TRBJ2-1; TRBD2 agrees at 10 bases. Germline values: CDR1 PRHDT, CDR2 FYEKMQ (reference sequence). The CDR3 is 18 residues long. V shed 0 bases and J 7 bases; nucleotides not matched to a gene: 12.